These 4 T cell receptor beta chains were all obtained from the same sample, sequenced in a study of glioma-infiltrating T cells. Amplification of TCR alpha and beta CDR3 regions from RNA used iRepertoire nested multiplex PCR. TCRdb re-called the multiplex PCR reads with MiXCR, one entry per CDR3 protein. The table has about 410,000 distinct CDR3 sequences, 41% seen once. The sequenced material came from glioma tissue, nonneoplastic brain tissue, or PBMCs (not recorded which). These receptors were obtained from a human donor with low-grade glioma or glioblastoma, undergoing nonglioma brain surgery, or in good health (not recorded which).

This clonotype was counted once. This chain joins TRBV20-1 and TRBJ2-7, with D tentatively TRBD1 (5 bases). This CDR3 contains 14 residues. Germline V gives CDR1 DFQATT, CDR2 SNEGSKA (reference sequence). Trimming removed 5 bases from V and 4 bases from J, with 18 bases in between. CDR3: CSAYSRTPLYEQYF. The CDR3 DNA sequence: TGCAGTGCTTATAGCCGGACACCCCTATACGAGCAGTACTTC.

On this clonotype: A much bigger clone sits one base away, suggesting this may be a read error. This rearrangement joins TRBV7-3 to TRBJ1-6; perhaps TRBD1 as D (6 bases). The length of the CDR3 is 14 residues. The germline V gene has CDR1 SGHTA and CDR2 FQGTGA. CDR3 amino acids: CAISMRGNNSPLHF. In DNA, the CDR3 is TGTGCCATCAGCATGAGGGGGAATAATTCACCCCTCCACTTT. Complete variable domain (other parts from reference TRBV7-3 and TRBJ1-6): GAGVSQTPSNKVTEKGKYVELRCDPISGHTALYWYRQSLGQGPEFLIYFQGTGAADDSGLPNDRFFAVRPEGSVSTLKIQRTERGDSAVYLCAISMRGNNSPLHFGNGTRLTVT.

This clonotype was seen repeatedly, ten times or more. The V call is TRBV27, the J call TRBJ2-7; 11 bases map to TRBD2. The CDR3 is made up of 14 amino acids. Losses at the gene ends were 8 bases for V and 4 bases for J; bases not matched to a gene: 7. The germline CDR1 and CDR2 sequences are MNHEY and SMNVEV (reference sequence). DNA for the CDR3: TGTGCCAGCTACCCGCCTAGCGGGGGGTACGAGCAGTACTTC. This translates into CASYPPSGGYEQYF.

J is TRBJ2-6 and V is TRBV4-3; 8 positions match TRBD2. CDR3 length: 18 residues. The V and J ends lost 2 bases and 2 bases, in that order; junction bases with no gene match: 8. In germline, CDR1 is LGHNA, CDR2 YSLEER. The CDR3 DNA reads TGCGCCAGCAGCCAAACACTGGCGGGAGGACCTGGGGCCAACGTCCTGACTTTC. Its translation: CASSQTLAGGPGANVLTF.